The T cell receptor beta chain described here comes from a study of blood T cell repertoires in COVID-19. The CDR3 is 18 amino acids. Per germline, CDR1 SGDLS and CDR2 YYNGEE. With V trimmed by 0 bases and J by 2 bases, 11 bases remained unmatched. Assay used: immunoSEQ multiplex PCR; TCRdb lists only in-frame clones, some missing. The top ten clones hold under 15% of a sample with 120,000 or so clones, about four fifths of them seen once. The chain combines TRBV9 with TRBJ2-3; 8 bases line up with TRBD2. The source is a woman aged 25 to 45 who had recovered from COVID-19. The sequencing sample was made of peripheral blood. This CDR3 reads CASSVVSSGGVSTDTQYF. The CDR3 DNA is TGTGCCAGCAGCGTAGTTTCAAGCGGGGGAGTATCCACAGATACGCAGTATTTT. Combining the CDR3 with reference TRBV9 and TRBJ2-3 gives the whole variable domain DSGVTQTPKHLITATGQRVTLRCSPRSGDLSVYWYQQSLDQGLQFLIQYYNGEERAKGNILERFSAQQFPDLHSELNLSSLELGDSALYFCASSVVSSGGVSTDTQYFGPGTRLTVL.